This T cell receptor (beta chain) was recovered during a study of beta chain features in type 1 diabetes. Per germline, CDR1 DFQATT and CDR2 SNEGSKA (reference sequence). This CDR3 is built from 11 residues. With 6 bases removed from V and 4 bases from J, the gap between germline ends came to 9 bases. Findings and limits, study-wide: Still unanswered here is whether HLA type influences TCRB rearrangement.

As regards this clone: The target antigen is unknown.

Reverse transcribing all isolated RNA meant expressed TCRB transcripts were sequenced. The assay was immunoSEQ multiplex PCR, and TCRdb's table has in-frame clones only and misses some. The sample includes roughly 130,000 clones, 9% to 9.5% of them seen just once. What was sequenced was central memory CD4+ T cells from blood. This sequence was found in a man between 18 and 35 years old in good health. The rearrangement uses TRBV20-1 and TRBJ1-1; D is undetermined. CDR3 DNA sequence: TGCAGTGCCCCCGTGCGCACTGAAGCTTTCTTT. Its protein product is CSAPVRTEAFF.